A selection of T cell receptor beta chains follows, all from one sample in a study of vaccination effects on CD4 cells after COVID-19. Assay: immunoSEQ multiplex PCR; the TCRdb copy retains only in-frame clones and omits some. The sample yields about 54,000 clones, around 67% seen once. No antigen has been identified for these receptors. Sample: CD4+ T cells from PBMCs cultured with SARS-CoV-2 spike peptides, taken before COVID-19 vaccination. These TCRs come from a human donor who received a COVID-19 vaccine. CDR3s include the opening cysteine and the closing phenylalanine or tryptophan. Fields, in order: J gene, V gene, D gene, clone size, CDR3 DNA, CDR3 protein. The D gene is left open where the match is weak. Clone size is given for some rows only: seen once, a few or many times, or a class if the clone is expanded.

j_call: TRBJ1-2
v_call: TRBV19
d_call: .
clone_size: few
cdr3_nt: TGTGCCAGTAGTAAGGGACTCCCCTATGGCTACACCTTC
cdr3_aa: CASSKGLPYGYTF

j_call: TRBJ2-2
v_call: TRBV5-1
d_call: .
clone_size: once
cdr3_nt: TGCGCCAGCAGCTTGGAACAGAACACCGGGGAGCTGTTTTTT
cdr3_aa: CASSLEQNTGELFF

j_call: TRBJ1-2
v_call: TRBV27
d_call: .
clone_size: .
cdr3_nt: TGTGCCAGCAGTTTAAAAGCTAACTATGGCTACACCTTC
cdr3_aa: CASSLKANYGYTF

j_call: TRBJ2-3
v_call: TRBV27
d_call: TRBD2
clone_size: .
cdr3_nt: TGTGCCAGCAGCAGACTAGCGGGCATATACACAGATACGCAGTATTTT
cdr3_aa: CASSRLAGIYTDTQYF

j_call: TRBJ2-2
v_call: TRBV6-5
d_call: TRBD1
clone_size: .
cdr3_nt: TGTGCCAGCAGTTGGACAGGGGGGGACACCGGGGAGCTGTTTTTT
cdr3_aa: CASSWTGGDTGELFF

j_call: TRBJ1-1
v_call: TRBV30
d_call: .
clone_size: .
cdr3_nt: TGTGCCTGGAGTTCGATCTCAGTGAACACTGAAGCTTTCTTT
cdr3_aa: CAWSSISVNTEAFF

j_call: TRBJ2-7
v_call: TRBV28
d_call: TRBD2
clone_size: .
cdr3_nt: TGTGCCAGCAGGATATCGGGGGGCTACGAGCAGTACTTC
cdr3_aa: CASRISGGYEQYF

j_call: TRBJ2-1
v_call: TRBV11-3
d_call: .
clone_size: .
cdr3_nt: TGTACCAGCAGCTTGGGACAAGGGGGTTACAATGAGCAGTTCTTC
cdr3_aa: CTSSLGQGGYNEQFF

j_call: TRBJ2-2
v_call: TRBV25-1
d_call: .
clone_size: .
cdr3_nt: TGTGCCAGCAGTCCCCGGGCGGGTGGGACCGGGGAGCTGTTTTTT
cdr3_aa: CASSPRAGGTGELFF

j_call: TRBJ1-4
v_call: TRBV7-2
d_call: TRBD1
clone_size: .
cdr3_nt: TGTGCCAGCAGCTTACAGGGGGCAACTAATGAAAAACTGTTTTTT
cdr3_aa: CASSLQGATNEKLFF

j_call: TRBJ2-3
v_call: TRBV5-1
d_call: TRBD1
clone_size: .
cdr3_nt: TGCGCCAGCAGCTTGGCCCGGACAGGGCCCACAGATACGCAGTATTTT
cdr3_aa: CASSLARTGPTDTQYF

j_call: TRBJ1-4
v_call: TRBV5-4
d_call: .
clone_size: .
cdr3_nt: TGTGCCAGCAGCTCTGGACTATATTACGATGAAAAACTGTTTTTT
cdr3_aa: CASSSGLYYDEKLFF

j_call: TRBJ1-5
v_call: TRBV18
d_call: .
clone_size: .
cdr3_nt: TGTGCCAGCTCACAAGGGGTCAATCAGCCCCAGCATTTT
cdr3_aa: CASSQGVNQPQHF

j_call: TRBJ1-2
v_call: TRBV5-4
d_call: .
clone_size: .
cdr3_nt: TGTGCCAGCAGCCGCCTGGCAGGGCCTTATGGCTACACCTTC
cdr3_aa: CASSRLAGPYGYTF

j_call: TRBJ2-4
v_call: TRBV24-1
d_call: TRBD1
clone_size: .
cdr3_nt: TGTGCCACCAGTGATTTCAGGGGGTCCAAAAACATTCAGTACTTC
cdr3_aa: CATSDFRGSKNIQYF

j_call: TRBJ1-1
v_call: TRBV18
d_call: .
clone_size: .
cdr3_nt: TGTGCCAGCTCACCAGGTTCCACTTGGAACACTGAAGCTTTCTTT
cdr3_aa: CASSPGSTWNTEAFF

j_call: TRBJ2-7
v_call: TRBV29-1
d_call: .
clone_size: .
cdr3_nt: TGCAGCGTTGGGGGGATAAGGTCCTACGAGCAGTACTTC
cdr3_aa: CSVGGIRSYEQYF

j_call: TRBJ1-1
v_call: TRBV7-2
d_call: TRBD1
clone_size: .
cdr3_nt: TGTGCCAGCAGCTTAAGGAAACCGGGACAGGGCTCCTGGAACACTGAAGCTTTCTTT
cdr3_aa: CASSLRKPGQGSWNTEAFF

j_call: TRBJ1-1
v_call: TRBV9
d_call: .
clone_size: .
cdr3_nt: TGTGCCAGCAGCGTAGATCTGGGGGACACTGAAGCTTTCTTT
cdr3_aa: CASSVDLGDTEAFF

j_call: TRBJ2-3
v_call: TRBV5-1
d_call: TRBD2
clone_size: .
cdr3_nt: TGCGCCAGCAGCTTGGCACTAGCGGGAGGGCCACAAGATACGCAGTATTTT
cdr3_aa: CASSLALAGGPQDTQYF

j_call: TRBJ1-4
v_call: TRBV14
d_call: .
clone_size: .
cdr3_nt: TGTGCCAGCAGCCCCTGGACAGATGAAAAACTGTTTTTT
cdr3_aa: CASSPWTDEKLFF

j_call: TRBJ1-2
v_call: TRBV19
d_call: .
clone_size: .
cdr3_nt: TGTGCCAGTAGTCTGACAGAAAACTATGGCTACACCTTC
cdr3_aa: CASSLTENYGYTF

j_call: TRBJ1-1
v_call: TRBV5-6
d_call: .
clone_size: .
cdr3_nt: TGTGCCAGCAGCTTGGAGGCACAGGGACTACCCTACACTGAAGCTTTCTTT
cdr3_aa: CASSLEAQGLPYTEAFF

j_call: TRBJ2-4
v_call: TRBV7-2
d_call: TRBD2
clone_size: .
cdr3_nt: TGTGCCAGCAGCTTAAGGGCGGGGGTAGCCAAAAACATTCAGTACTTC
cdr3_aa: CASSLRAGVAKNIQYF